This entry describes one T cell receptor beta chain. The antigen is not known. These data belong to a study of cytomegalovirus exposure and HLA in healthy donors. Study in general: From donors who were HLA-typed, an early data release held around 80 million unique TCRs.

Whole-study results and caveats: Immune exposure information comprised only CMV serostatus.

PCR involved 60 Vbeta and 13 Jbeta primers. In the original analysis: Unique TCR beta chains numbered roughly 84 million in a later analysis, with approximately 10 million shared. Clones were read by immunoSEQ multiplex PCR, and TCRdb kept only the in-frame ones, dropping some. V, J and clone size derive from that table, while D and trimming were established from the DNA sequence. Of about 180,000 clones in the sample, 65% to 75% are singletons; the top ten hold about 2.5%. With 0 bases removed from V and 2 bases from J, the gap between germline ends came to 8 bases. The CDR3 covers 14 residues. Germline V gene data show CDR1 as SGHRS and CDR2 as YFSETQ.

The chain links TRBV5-1 to TRBJ2-5; D gene ambiguous. The TCR was taken from a human donor in good health. Source material: PBMCs. As DNA, the CDR3 is TGCGCCAGCAGCTTGGCGACTGCTCAAGAGACCCAGTACTTC. This gives the protein CASSLATAQETQYF.